Shown below are 18 T cell receptor beta chains from a single sample sequenced in a study of beta chain features in type 1 diabetes. cDNA synthesis used the whole RNA isolate, giving expressed TCRB sequences. Profiled with immunoSEQ multiplex PCR; TCRdb holds only in-frame clones, not every one. The data show 900,000 or so clones, 15% to 20% seen once. The sequenced material came from naive CD4+ T cells from blood. All receptors derive from a woman aged 18-29 years in good health.

V usage is TRBV6-5 and J usage is TRBJ2-3, with a possible D match to TRBD1 (5 bases). Germline CDR1 and CDR2: MNHEY and SVGAGI. The CDR3 is made up of 14 amino acids. V was shortened by 2 bases and J by 1 base, with 7 bases between the two germline ends. The CDR3 reads CASSYRGRTDTQYF. DNA of the CDR3: TGTGCCAGCAGTTACAGGGGCCGCACAGATACGCAGTATTTT.

The rearrangement links TRBV7-8 to TRBJ2-7, with 13 bases identical to TRBD2. The CDR3 has 17 amino acids. Germline values: CDR1 SGHVS, CDR2 FQNEAQ. V was pared by 5 bases and J by 3 bases, with 10 bases of the junction left unmatched. The CDR3 reads CASSPHRLAGGHYEQYF. In DNA, the CDR3 is TGTGCCAGCAGCCCTCACAGACTAGCGGGAGGACACTACGAGCAGTACTTC.

The chain recombines TRBV11-2 with TRBJ2-7; D possibly corresponds to TRBD2 (5 bases). This CDR3 has 15 amino acids. Germline loops: CDR1 SGHAT, CDR2 FQNNGV. Trimming took off 5 bases at V and 3 bases at J, with 17 bases between the two ends. The CDR3, as DNA: TGTGCCAGCAGCCCTCGAGGGAGTATGGGCTACGAGCAGTACTTC. Translated: CASSPRGSMGYEQYF.

The V and J genes are TRBV4-2 and TRBJ1-5; tentatively, D is TRBD1 (5 bases). V lost 4 bases and J lost 0, with 16 bases in between. Germline-derived CDR1 and CDR2 are LGHNA and YNFKEQ. This CDR3 spans 17 amino acids. CDR3 amino acids: CASSLGRRMGSNQPQHF. As DNA, the CDR3 is TGTGCCAGCAGCCTGGGACGCCGAATGGGTAGCAATCAGCCCCAGCATTTT.

The table lists this clone with a few counts. The chain's CDR3 is CASKLDNEQFF. The CDR3 nucleotides are TGTGCCAGCAAGCTAGACAATGAGCAGTTCTTC. The chain combines TRBV2 with TRBJ2-1, with D uncertain. V was shortened by 7 bases and J by 5 bases, with 6 bases between the two germline ends. The CDR3 is made up of 11 amino acids. Germline-derived CDR1 and CDR2 are SNHLY and FYNNEI.

This clone was counted a few times. J is TRBJ2-2 and V is TRBV5-1; a weak D match, TRBD2 (6 bases). The germline gives CDR1 SGHRS, CDR2 YFSETQ. The V end lost 4 bases, the J end lost 2 bases, and 12 bases lay between the germline ends. CDR3 length: 15 amino acids. CDR3 nucleotide sequence: TGCGCCAGCAGCCCAGGGACTTATAACACCGGGGAGCTGTTTTTT. Its translation is CASSPGTYNTGELFF.

Here the CDR3 reads CASRENKGNQPQHF. The CDR3 bases are TGTGCCAGCAGAGAGAACAAGGGCAATCAGCCCCAGCATTTT. The rearrangement joins TRBV2 to TRBJ1-5; D is unclear. The length of the CDR3 is 14 residues. Germline V CDR1 and CDR2: SNHLY, FYNNEI. Trimming left V 6 bases short and J 2 bases short, with 11 bases between.

V usage is TRBV6-1 and J usage is TRBJ2-7, with TRBD2 identical over 9 bases. The CDR3 is 14 residues long. In germline, CDR1 is MNHNS, CDR2 SASEGT. Trimming at V came to 7 bases and at J to 0 bases, leaving 4 bases not matched to a gene. CDR3 region: CASTLAGNSYEQYF. The DNA of the CDR3 is TGTGCCAGCACTCTAGCGGGGAACTCCTACGAGCAGTACTTC.

CDR3 loop: CASSQRRASSYNEQFF. CDR3 coding DNA: TGTGCCAGCAGCCAAAGACGCGCAAGCTCCTACAATGAGCAGTTCTTC. The chain links TRBV7-3 to TRBJ2-1, with D uncertain. Trimming took 5 bases from V and 0 from J, leaving 14 bases between them. Germline lookup yields CDR1 SGHTA and CDR2 FQGTGA. CDR3 length: 16 residues.

In its sample, this clone was seen a few times. The chain has TRBV2 and TRBJ2-5; D is unresolved. The germline V gene encodes CDR1 SNHLY and CDR2 FYNNEI. CDR3 length: 15 amino acids. The germline V and J ends were trimmed by 5 bases and 3 bases, with 16 bases remaining between them. Here the CDR3 reads CASSLDIRAEETQYF. CDR3 sequence (DNA): TGTGCCAGCAGTTTAGATATTCGGGCGGAAGAGACCCAGTACTTC.

In its sample, this clone was seen a few times. The chain combines TRBV2 with TRBJ2-1; TRBD2 matches at 11 bases. V dropped 3 bases and J dropped 10; count of bases not matched to a gene: 5. Germline loops: CDR1 SNHLY, CDR2 FYNNEI. CDR3 length equals 14 residues. CDR3: CASSEFSGRVEQFF. DNA of the CDR3: TGTGCCAGCAGTGAGTTTAGCGGGAGGGTCGAGCAGTTCTTC.

This clone was picked up a small number of times. The chain links TRBV7-8 to TRBJ2-2, with D tentatively TRBD2 (5 bases). The V and J ends lost 3 bases and 4 bases respectively, with 12 bases between them. The CDR3 length is 15 residues. CDR1 is SGHVS and CDR2 is FQNEAQ in the germline V gene. Written as DNA, the CDR3 is TGTGCCAGCAGCTTTTACCCGGGATCCACCGGGGAGCTGTTTTTT. It yields the protein CASSFYPGSTGELFF.

This chain joins TRBV5-1 and TRBJ1-2; D gene ambiguous. Germline lookup yields CDR1 SGHRS and CDR2 YFSETQ. This CDR3 region has 15 residues. Trimming cost V 0 bases and J 1 base, with 10 bases left between them. The CDR3 loop reads CASSLGGFLNYGYTF. Here the CDR3 DNA reads TGCGCCAGCAGCTTGGGGGGATTCCTTAACTATGGCTACACCTTC.

This clone showed up just a few times. This chain uses TRBV2 with TRBJ2-7; no clear D gene. The V end lost 7 bases, the J end lost 3 bases, and 7 bases lay between the germline ends. Looked up from germline, CDR1 is SNHLY and CDR2 is FYNNEI. This CDR3 comprises 11 residues. The CDR3 is CASKYSYEQYF. The CDR3 coding sequence is TGTGCCAGCAAGTACAGCTACGAGCAGTACTTC.

The chain is built from TRBV5-4 and TRBJ1-2; 9 bases align to TRBD1. V lost 4 bases to trimming and J lost 6 bases; unmatched junction nucleotides: 7. The CDR3 is 14 residues long. Germline V lookup: CDR1 SGHNT, CDR2 YYREEE (reference sequence). CDR3 protein: CASSTGDRAHGYTF. CDR3 DNA: TGTGCCAGCAGCACGGGGGACAGGGCTCATGGCTACACCTTC.

This clone was counted a few times. The rearrangement joins TRBV7-9 to TRBJ2-5, with no clear D. The germline V gene encodes CDR1 SEHNR and CDR2 FQNEAQ (reference sequence). V was shortened by 5 bases and J by 4 bases, with 14 bases between the two germline ends. The CDR3 sequence is 14 residues long. CDR3 in amino acids: CASSGDIQAETQYF. The CDR3, as DNA: TGTGCCAGCAGCGGTGACATTCAAGCAGAGACCCAGTACTTC.

About this clone itself: The same CDR3 also results from other DNA sequences found in this sample. The rearrangement links TRBV19 to TRBJ2-5, with 12 bases identical to TRBD2. The germline CDR1 and CDR2 sequences are LNHDA and SQIVND (reference sequence). The CDR3 has 16 amino acids. The J segment lost 1 base and the V segment lost 3 bases, leaving 3 bases of the junction unmatched. CDR3 residues: CASSIGTSGLQETQYF. In DNA form, the CDR3 reads TGTGCCAGTAGTATTGGGACTAGCGGGCTCCAAGAGACCCAGTACTTC.

The chain carries TRBV13 and TRBJ2-2; weak D call: TRBD2 (5 bases). The CDR3 covers 15 residues. Germline assignment: CDR1 PRHDT and CDR2 FYEKMQ (reference sequence). V was shortened by 1 base and J by 1 base, with 7 bases between the two germline ends. The CDR3 region is CASSLVRGNTGELFF. In DNA form, the CDR3 reads TGTGCCAGCAGCTTAGTTCGGGGGAACACCGGGGAGCTGTTTTTT.